This T cell receptor (beta chain) was sequenced for a study of tumor and adjacent non-tumor tissue in lung cancer. RNA was extracted from bulk tissue without any cell sorting. The normal lung tissue was taken more than 3 cm from the tumor edge. A modified ARM-PCR protocol with three rounds of nested PCR amplified TCRbeta. TCRdb fed the multiplex PCR reads into MiXCR, producing one record per CDR3 protein. The sample shows about 48,000 distinct CDR3 sequences, 55% to 65% of them seen only once. This CDR3 is built from 15 residues. CDR1 is MDHEN and CDR2 is SYDVKM in the germline V gene. The V end was cut by 4 bases, the J end by 0 bases, with 12 bases between. Findings of the study overall: In normal lung, the top 100 clones were significantly more dominant than in tumor.

This clonotype occurred many times. Its antigen is not known. Sequencing input: distant non-tumor lung tissue. The chain is built from TRBV28 and TRBJ2-5; either TRBD1 or TRBD2 may supply D (5 bases each). The receptor comes from a woman in her 70s with non-small cell lung cancer. CDR3 in amino acids: CASSSGTYNQETQYF. Written as DNA, the CDR3 is TGTGCCAGCAGTTCCGGGACGTATAACCAAGAGACCCAGTACTTC.